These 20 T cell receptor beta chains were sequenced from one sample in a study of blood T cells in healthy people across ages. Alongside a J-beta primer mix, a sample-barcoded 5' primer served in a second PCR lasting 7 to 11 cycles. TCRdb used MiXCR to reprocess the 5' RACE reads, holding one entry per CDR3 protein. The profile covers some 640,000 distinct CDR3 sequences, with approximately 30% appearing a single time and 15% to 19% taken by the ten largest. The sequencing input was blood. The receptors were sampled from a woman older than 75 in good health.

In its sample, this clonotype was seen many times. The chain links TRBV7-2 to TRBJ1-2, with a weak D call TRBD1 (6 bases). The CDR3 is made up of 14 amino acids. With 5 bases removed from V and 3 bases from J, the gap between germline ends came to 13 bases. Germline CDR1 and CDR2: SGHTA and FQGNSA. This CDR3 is CASSRDTGYYGYTF. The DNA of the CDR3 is TGTGCCAGCAGCCGGGACACAGGGTACTATGGCTACACCTTC.

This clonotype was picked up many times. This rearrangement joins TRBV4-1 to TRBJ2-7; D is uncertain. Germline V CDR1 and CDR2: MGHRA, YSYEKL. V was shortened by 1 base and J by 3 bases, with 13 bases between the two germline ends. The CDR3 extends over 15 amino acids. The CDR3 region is CASSQGPTPGYEQYF. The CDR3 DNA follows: TGCGCCAGCAGCCAAGGGCCAACCCCGGGCTACGAGCAGTACTTC.

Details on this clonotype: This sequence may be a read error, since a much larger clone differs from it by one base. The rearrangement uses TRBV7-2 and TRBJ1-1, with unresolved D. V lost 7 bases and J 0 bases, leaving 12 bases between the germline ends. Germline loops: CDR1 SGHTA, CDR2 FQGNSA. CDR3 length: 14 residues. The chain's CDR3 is CASNSGPMNTEAFF. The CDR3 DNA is TGTGCCAGCAACTCCGGGCCCATGAACACTGAAGCTTTCTTT.

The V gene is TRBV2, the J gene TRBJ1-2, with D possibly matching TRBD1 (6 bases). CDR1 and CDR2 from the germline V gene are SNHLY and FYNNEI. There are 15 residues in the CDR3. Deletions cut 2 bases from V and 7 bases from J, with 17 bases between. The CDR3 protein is CASSEHGRGARGYTF. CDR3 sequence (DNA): TGTGCCAGCAGTGAACATGGGAGGGGGGCGCGTGGCTACACCTTC.

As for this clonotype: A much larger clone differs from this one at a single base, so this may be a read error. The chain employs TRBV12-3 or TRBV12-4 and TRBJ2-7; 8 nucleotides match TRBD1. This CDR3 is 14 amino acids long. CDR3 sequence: CASRRAGGSYEQDF. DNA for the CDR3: TGTGCCAGTCGACGGGCAGGGGGCTCCTACGAGCAGGACTTC.

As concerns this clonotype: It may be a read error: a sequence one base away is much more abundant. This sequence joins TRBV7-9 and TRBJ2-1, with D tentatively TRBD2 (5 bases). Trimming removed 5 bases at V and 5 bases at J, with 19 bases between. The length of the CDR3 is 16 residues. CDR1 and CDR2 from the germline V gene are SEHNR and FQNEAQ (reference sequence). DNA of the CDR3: TGTGCCAGCAGCCTCAGTACTAGGTTTCTCCACAATGAGCAGTTCTTC. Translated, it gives CASSLSTRFLHNEQFF. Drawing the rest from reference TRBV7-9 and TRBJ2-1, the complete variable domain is DTGVSQNPRHKITKRGQNVTFRCDPISEHNRLYWYRQTLGQGPEFLTYFQNEAQLEKSRLLSDRFSAERPKGSFSTLEIQRTEQGDSAMYLCASSLSTRFLHNEQFFGPGTRLTVL.

CDR3 bases: TGTGCCAGCAGTAAGACTAGCGGGGGGGCCGACACCGGGGAGCTGTTTTTT. It codes for CASSKTSGGADTGELFF. The genes are TRBV12-3 or TRBV12-4 and TRBJ2-2; 14 bases fit TRBD2. The trim removed 5 bases at V and 3 bases at J, leaving 5 bases unmatched. The CDR3 contains 17 residues.

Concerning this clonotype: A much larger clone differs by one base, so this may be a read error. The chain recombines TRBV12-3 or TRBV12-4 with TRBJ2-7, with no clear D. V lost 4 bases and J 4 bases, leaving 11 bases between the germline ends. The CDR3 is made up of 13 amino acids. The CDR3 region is CASSSESQYEQYF. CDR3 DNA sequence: TGTGCCAGCAGTTCGGAGAGCCAATACGAGCAGTACTTC.

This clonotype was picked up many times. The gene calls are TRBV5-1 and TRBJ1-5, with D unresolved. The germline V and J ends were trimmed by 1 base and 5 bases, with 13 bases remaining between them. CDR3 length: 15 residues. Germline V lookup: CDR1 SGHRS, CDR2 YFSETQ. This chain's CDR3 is CASSLSGNQHQPQHF. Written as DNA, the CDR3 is TGCGCCAGCAGCTTGTCCGGAAACCAGCATCAGCCCCAGCATTTT.

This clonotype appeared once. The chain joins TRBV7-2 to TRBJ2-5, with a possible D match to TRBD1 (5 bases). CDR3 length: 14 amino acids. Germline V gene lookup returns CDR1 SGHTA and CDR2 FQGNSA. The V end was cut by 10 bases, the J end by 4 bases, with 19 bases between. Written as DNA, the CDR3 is TGTGCCACCCTGGCCAGGGATTGGGGAGAGACCCAGTACTTC. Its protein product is CATLARDWGETQYF.

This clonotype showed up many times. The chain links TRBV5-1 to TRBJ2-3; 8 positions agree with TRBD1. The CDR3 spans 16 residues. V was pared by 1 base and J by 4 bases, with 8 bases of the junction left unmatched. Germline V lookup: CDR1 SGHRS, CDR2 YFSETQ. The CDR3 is CASSLSRQGRPDTQYF. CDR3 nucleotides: TGCGCCAGCAGCTTGTCGAGACAGGGGAGACCAGATACGCAGTATTTT.

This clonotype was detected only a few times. CDR3 sequence reads: CASSLPGHLGYTF. The CDR3 bases are TGTGCCAGCAGCTTACCGGGACACCTTGGCTACACCTTC. V and J are TRBV7-9 and TRBJ1-2; weak D call: TRBD1 (6 bases). Per the germline V gene, CDR1 is SEHNR and CDR2 is FQNEAQ (reference sequence). This CDR3 is 13 amino acids long. Trimming took 2 bases from V and 7 from J, leaving 11 bases between them.

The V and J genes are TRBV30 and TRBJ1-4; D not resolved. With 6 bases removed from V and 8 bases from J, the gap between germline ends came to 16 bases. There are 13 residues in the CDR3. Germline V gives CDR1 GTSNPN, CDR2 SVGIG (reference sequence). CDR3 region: CACIPSVGEKLFF. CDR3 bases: TGTGCCTGCATTCCTTCCGTGGGGGAAAAACTGTTTTTT.

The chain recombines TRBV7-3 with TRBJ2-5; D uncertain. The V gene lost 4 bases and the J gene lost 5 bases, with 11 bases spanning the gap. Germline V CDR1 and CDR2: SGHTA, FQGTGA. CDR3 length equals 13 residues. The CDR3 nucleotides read TGTGCCAGCAGCTCAATAACGGAGGAGACCCAGTACTTC. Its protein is CASSSITEETQYF.

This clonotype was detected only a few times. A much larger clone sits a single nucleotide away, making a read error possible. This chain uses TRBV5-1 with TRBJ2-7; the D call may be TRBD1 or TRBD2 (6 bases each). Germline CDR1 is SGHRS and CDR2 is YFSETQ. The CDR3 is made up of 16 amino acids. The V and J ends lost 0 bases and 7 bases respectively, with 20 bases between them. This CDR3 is CASSLALRGGDNEQYF. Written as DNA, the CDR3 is TGCGCCAGCAGCTTGGCCTTGAGGGGCGGGGACAATGAGCAGTACTTC.

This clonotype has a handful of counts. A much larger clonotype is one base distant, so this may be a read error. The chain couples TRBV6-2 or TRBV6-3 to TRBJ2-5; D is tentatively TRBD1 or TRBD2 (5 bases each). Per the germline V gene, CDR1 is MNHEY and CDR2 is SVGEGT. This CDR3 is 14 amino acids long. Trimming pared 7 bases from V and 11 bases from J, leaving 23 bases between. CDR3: CASTRDGKSYKQYF. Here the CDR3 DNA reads TGTGCCAGCACCCGGGACGGTAAAAGCTACAAGCAGTACTTC.

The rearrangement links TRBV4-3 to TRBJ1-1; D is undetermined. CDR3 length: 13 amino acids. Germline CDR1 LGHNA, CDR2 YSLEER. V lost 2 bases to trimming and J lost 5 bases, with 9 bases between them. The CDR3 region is CASSQRQRTEAFF. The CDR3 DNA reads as TGCGCCAGCAGCCAAAGGCAGAGGACTGAAGCTTTCTTT.

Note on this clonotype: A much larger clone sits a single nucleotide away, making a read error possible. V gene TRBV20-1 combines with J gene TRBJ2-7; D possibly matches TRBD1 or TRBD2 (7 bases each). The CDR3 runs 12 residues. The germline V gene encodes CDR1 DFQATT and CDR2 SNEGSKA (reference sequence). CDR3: CRARTGEGEQYF. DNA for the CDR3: TGCAGGGCTCGAACAGGGGAGGGAGAGCAGTACTTC.

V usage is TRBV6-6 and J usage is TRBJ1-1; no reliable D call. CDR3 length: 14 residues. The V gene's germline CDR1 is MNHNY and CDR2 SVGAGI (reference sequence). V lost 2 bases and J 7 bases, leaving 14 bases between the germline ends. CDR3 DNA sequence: TGTGCCAGCAGTTACAGGTCCCCCTCGGGTGAAGCTTTCTTT. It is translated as CASSYRSPSGEAFF.

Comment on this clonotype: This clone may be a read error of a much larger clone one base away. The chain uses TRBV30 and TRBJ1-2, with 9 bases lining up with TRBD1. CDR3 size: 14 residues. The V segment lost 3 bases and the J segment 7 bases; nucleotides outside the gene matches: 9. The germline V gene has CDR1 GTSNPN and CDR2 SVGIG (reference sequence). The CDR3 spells CAWRGHRGQGGYTF. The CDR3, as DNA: TGTGCCTGGAGGGGTCACAGGGGGCAAGGTGGCTACACCTTC.